Following are 25 T cell receptor beta chains from one sample sequenced in a study of blood T cell repertoires in COVID-19. Generated by immunoSEQ multiplex PCR, the TCRdb table keeps only in-frame clones and is missing some. The sample yields around 190,000 clones, 88% seen once. Specimen: peripheral blood. The source is a young man with acute or convalescent COVID-19.

This clone has just one count. The V gene is TRBV5-1, the J gene TRBJ2-5, with 10 bases aligning to TRBD1. The CDR3 runs 15 residues. Germline CDR1 SGHRS, CDR2 YFSETQ. The J segment lost 4 bases and the V segment lost 3 bases, leaving 6 bases of the junction unmatched. The CDR3 coding sequence is TGCGCCAGCAGCTGGGGGGACAGGGGAGGAGAGACCCAGTACTTC. Protein: CASSWGDRGGETQYF.

V usage is TRBV21-1 and J usage is TRBJ2-6; the table names TRBD1, a call not compared with the DNA. TRBV21-1 is termed a pseudogene. The CDR3 spans 16 residues. Here the CDR3 reads CASSNSTSSGANVLTF. DNA of the CDR3: TGTGCCAGCAGCAACTCCACCAGCTCTGGGGCCAACGTCCTGACTTTC.

The genes are TRBV19 and TRBJ2-1; D is perhaps TRBD2 (6 bases). Per germline, CDR1 LNHDA and CDR2 SQIVND (reference sequence). Trimming took 6 bases from V and 2 from J, leaving 11 bases between them. This CDR3 has 14 residues. The CDR3 DNA follows: TGTGCCAGTAGCCTAGCGATCACCTACAATGAGCAGTTCTTC. This gives the protein CASSLAITYNEQFF.

This clone was detected once. The DNA is omitted, as the CDR3 cannot be located on it reliably, and the CDR3 follows TCRdb's listing. The genes are TRBV6-5 and TRBJ2-1; TRBD1, the table's D call, lacks a check against the DNA. The CDR3 adds up to 15 amino acids, both ends counted. Germline-derived CDR1 and CDR2 are MNHEY and SVGAGI. CDR3 amino acids: CASILGAGTPAEQFF.

The chain has TRBV5-4 and TRBJ2-5; D is possibly TRBD2 (5 bases). V was cut by 4 bases and J by 4 bases, with 20 bases left in between. The CDR3 runs to 16 residues. Germline values: CDR1 SGHNT, CDR2 YYREEE (reference sequence). The CDR3 coding sequence is TGTGCCAGCAGCATCAGCGCTCAAGAGGGTGGAGAGACCCAGTACTTC. Translating gives CASSISAQEGGETQYF.

By share, this clone counts as medium-sized. V is TRBV6-1 and J is TRBJ2-1; TRBD1 might be the D (5 bases). Germline values: CDR1 MNHNS, CDR2 SASEGT. This CDR3 is 13 amino acids long. Deletions cut 1 base from V and 5 bases from J, with 6 bases between. The CDR3 DNA follows: TGTGCCAGCAGTGAAGGGACAAACAATGAGCAGTTCTTC. It encodes CASSEGTNNEQFF.

The V call is TRBV7-9, the J call TRBJ1-4; D not resolved. Trimming took 1 base from V and 7 from J, leaving 7 bases between them. Germline CDR1 SEHNR, CDR2 FQNEAQ (reference sequence). There are 13 residues in the CDR3. The CDR3 region is CASSLVRVEKLFF. CDR3 nucleotides: TGTGCCAGCAGCTTAGTTCGGGTTGAAAAACTGTTTTTT.

J is TRBJ1-1 and V is TRBV11-3; no definite D call. This CDR3 region has 13 residues. V lost 5 bases and J 5 bases, leaving 12 bases between the germline ends. The germline V gene encodes CDR1 SGHNT and CDR2 YENEEA. The DNA of the CDR3 is TGTGCCAGCAGCCTACCCGGGTCGACTGAAGCTTTCTTT. Translating it yields CASSLPGSTEAFF.

This clone was detected only once. The chain carries TRBV18 and TRBJ2-2, with 8 positions matching TRBD1. Germline lookup yields CDR1 KGHSH and CDR2 LQKENI. The J segment lost 2 bases and the V segment lost 1 base, leaving 6 bases of the junction unmatched. The CDR3 is 17 amino acids. The CDR3 spells CASSPLSGQGNTGELFF. In DNA, the CDR3 is TGTGCCAGCTCACCACTAAGCGGACAGGGTAACACCGGGGAGCTGTTTTTT.

The V call is TRBV19, the J call TRBJ2-5; the match to TRBD1 covers 7 bases. The CDR3 is made up of 15 amino acids. V gave up 5 bases and J gave up 4 bases; unmatched junction bases: 10. Germline CDR1 is LNHDA and CDR2 is SQIVND (reference sequence). CDR3 DNA sequence: TGTGCCAGTAGTCTAGGGGGCCAACATAGAGAGACCCAGTACTTC. It codes for CASSLGGQHRETQYF.

The rearrangement links TRBV5-5 to TRBJ1-1; a possible D gene is TRBD1 (6 bases). V lost 0 bases and J 4 bases, leaving 13 bases between the germline ends. Germline loops: CDR1 SGHKS, CDR2 YYEKEE (reference sequence). CDR3 size: 15 residues. In nucleotides, the CDR3 is TGTGCCAGCAGCTTGGTGCGGGGGCGCGGCACTGAAGCTTTCTTT. Amino acid sequence: CASSLVRGRGTEAFF.

This clone has only a few counts. V usage is TRBV14 and J usage is TRBJ1-1; 8 nucleotides line up with TRBD1. J lost 7 bases, V lost 4 bases, and 8 bases had no gene match. There are 14 residues in the CDR3. Germline V CDR1 and CDR2: SGHDN, FVKESK. The CDR3 spells CASSLTLGQGEAFF. Written as DNA, the CDR3 is TGTGCCAGCAGCCTAACCCTCGGACAGGGTGAAGCTTTCTTT.

V and J are TRBV10-2 and TRBJ1-1; D call uncertain. Germline V gene data show CDR1 as WSHSY and CDR2 as SAAADI. Trimming left V 7 bases short and J 7 bases short, with 22 bases between. CDR3 length: 15 residues. The CDR3 DNA follows: TGCGCCAGCATTTCAGGACGTACCAGTGAGGGTGAAGCTTTCTTT. It encodes CASISGRTSEGEAFF.

The V gene is TRBV9, the J gene TRBJ2-1, with D perhaps matching TRBD1 (5 bases). The CDR3 spans 14 residues. V gave up 0 bases and J gave up 5 bases, with 9 bases separating them. Germline CDR1 reads SGDLS; CDR2 reads YYNGEE. In nucleotides, the CDR3 is TGTGCCAGCAGCGTAGGGCAGGGTGACAATGAGCAGTTCTTC. Its translation: CASSVGQGDNEQFF.

The J gene is TRBJ2-7, the V gene TRBV19, with D possibly TRBD1 on 5 matching bases. The CDR3 has 15 residues. CDR1 LNHDA and CDR2 SQIVND come from the germline V gene (reference sequence). V was shortened by 5 bases and J by 5 bases, with 19 bases between the two germline ends. DNA for the CDR3: TGTGCCAGTAGTCTCTCACGTGGCAGGGTTAACGAGCAGTACTTC. Protein product: CASSLSRGRVNEQYF.

V is TRBV7-9 and J is TRBJ1-4; D possibly corresponds to TRBD1 (5 bases). V shed 2 bases and J shed 8 bases, with 12 bases lying between them. Germline CDR1 is SEHNR and CDR2 is FQNEAQ (reference sequence). The CDR3 has 14 amino acids. CDR3 DNA sequence: TGTGCCAGCAGCTTACAGGGATTAGGGGAAAAACTGTTTTTT. It yields the protein CASSLQGLGEKLFF. The full variable domain, completed using reference TRBV7-9 and TRBJ1-4, is DTGVSQNPRHKITKRGQNVTFRCDPISEHNRLYWYRQTLGQGPEFLTYFQNEAQLEKSRLLSDRFSAERPKGSFSTLEIQRTEQGDSAMYLCASSLQGLGEKLFFGSGTQLSVL.

The V gene is TRBV6-5, the J gene TRBJ1-2, with D perhaps matching TRBD1 (5 bases). The CDR3 extends over 14 amino acids. Germline lookup yields CDR1 MNHEY and CDR2 SVGAGI. The V and J ends lost 5 bases and 0 bases respectively, with 10 bases between them. CDR3 in amino acids: CASSPAGPNYGYTF. CDR3 in DNA: TGTGCCAGCAGTCCCGCGGGACCTAACTATGGCTACACCTTC.

The genes are TRBV6-5 and TRBJ2-1, with TRBD2 identical over 7 bases. CDR1 MNHEY and CDR2 SVGAGI come from the germline V gene. The CDR3 runs 14 residues. The J segment lost 5 bases and the V segment lost 4 bases, leaving 5 bases of the junction unmatched. CDR3 amino acids: CASSLGGPHNEQFF. In DNA form, the CDR3 reads TGTGCCAGCAGTTTGGGAGGGCCCCACAATGAGCAGTTCTTC.

The chain links TRBV10-3 to TRBJ1-1; 9 nucleotides agree with TRBD1. The CDR3 consists of 13 residues. The J segment lost 7 bases and the V segment lost 5 bases, leaving 5 bases of the junction unmatched. Germline V lookup: CDR1 ENHRY, CDR2 SYGVKD. The CDR3: CAISRQGVDEAFF. Here the CDR3 DNA reads TGTGCCATCAGTCGACAGGGGGTTGATGAAGCTTTCTTT.

CDR3: CSAALAETQYF. CDR3 sequence (DNA): TGCAGTGCCGCCCTCGCGGAGACCCAGTACTTC. The rearrangement joins TRBV20-1 to TRBJ2-5; D is unresolved. There are 11 residues in the CDR3. V lost 6 bases to trimming and J lost 5 bases, with 10 bases between them. The V gene's germline CDR1 is DFQATT and CDR2 SNEGSKA (reference sequence).

This clone was detected only once. The chain uses TRBV5-1 and TRBJ1-1; weak D call: TRBD1 (6 bases). V was pared by 6 bases and J by 1 base, with 19 bases between. Germline V gene lookup returns CDR1 SGHRS and CDR2 YFSETQ. The CDR3 has 16 amino acids. CDR3 nucleotide sequence: TGCGCCAGCACCAATCCCACCCAGGGGCCGAACACTGAAGCTTTCTTT. Translation gives CASTNPTQGPNTEAFF.

V usage is TRBV5-1 and J usage is TRBJ2-2, with unresolved D. The CDR3 has 15 amino acids. Germline V gene lookup returns CDR1 SGHRS and CDR2 YFSETQ. Deletions cut 4 bases from V and 3 bases from J, with 13 bases between. The CDR3 DNA reads as TGCGCCAGCAGCCCCCTAAGTCCGGACACCGGGGAGCTGTTTTTT. Protein: CASSPLSPDTGELFF.

The chain carries TRBV6-5 and TRBJ2-1; 8 nucleotides line up with TRBD2. This CDR3 region has 13 residues. Germline lookup yields CDR1 MNHEY and CDR2 SVGAGI. V gave up 8 bases and J gave up 4 bases; unmatched junction bases: 4. This CDR3 is CASRSSGYNEQFF. DNA of the CDR3: TGTGCCAGCCGGTCTAGCGGGTACAATGAGCAGTTCTTC.

The chain links TRBV28 to TRBJ1-5; TRBD1 matches at 7 bases. CDR1 and CDR2 from the germline V gene are MDHEN and SYDVKM. The ends lost 4 bases at V and 7 bases at J; junction bases unmatched: 7. The CDR3 is made up of 14 amino acids. The DNA for the CDR3 is TGTGCCAGCAGTTCTAATACAGGGGCCCAGCCCCAGCATTTT. It yields the protein CASSSNTGAQPQHF.

This clone appeared a few times. The chain couples TRBV2 to TRBJ2-7; TRBD2 agrees at 7 bases. This CDR3 has 14 residues. The trim removed 7 bases at V and 6 bases at J, leaving 12 bases unmatched. CDR1 is SNHLY, CDR2 FYNNEI, per germline. CDR3: CASTRTRNRGEQYF. CDR3 DNA: TGTGCCAGCACAAGGACTAGGAATCGTGGCGAGCAGTACTTC.